This T cell receptor (delta chain) comes out of a study of gamma-delta chains in newborns, infants, children. Study background: Innate gammadelta T cells reportedly expand polyclonally right after birth, driven by microbial exposure, per the title.

By sample fraction, this clone is medium-sized. The same CDR3 can be traced to other DNA sequences in this sample. TCRdb re-called the reads via CATT. The repertoire holds 2,500 to 3,500 delta-chain clones, with less than 55% as singletons. Trimming removed 0 bases from V and 0 bases from J; junction bases left unmatched: 3. Germline assignment: CDR1 GEAIGNYY and CDR2 EKD. This CDR3 contains 18 residues. The genes are TRDV2 and TRDJ3; 8 bases fit TRDD3. This TCR was sampled from a child who received the measles vaccine. Sequenced material: blood. CDR3 sequence (DNA): TGTGCCTGTGACACCGCCGGGGGATACTCCTGGGACACCCGACAGATGTTTTTC. Translating gives CACDTAGGYSWDTRQMFF.